This T cell receptor beta chain was identified in a study of shared clonotypes between healthy human individuals. The DNA input per sorted-subset replicate PCR was 150 to 200 ng, corresponding to 28,000 or so T cell genomes. The protocol was immunoSEQ multiplex PCR, while the TCRdb copy is restricted to in-frame clones and leaves out a portion. The data hold 950,000 to 1,200,000 clones, with 70% to 80% observed a single time. This clone was detected only once. The V gene end was trimmed by 3 bases and the J gene end by 4 bases; junction bases not matched to a gene: 6. The CDR3 consists of 15 residues. Germline CDR1 is KGHSH and CDR2 is LQKENI.

Sequencing was carried out using memory CD4+ T cells from PBMCs. Subset reported: CD45RA-negative fraction. The rearrangement uses TRBV18 and TRBJ2-3; 8 bases line up with TRBD1. The sequence was collected from a man younger than 30 in good health. Some clones in this sample may be carry-over from other donors' samples. CDR3 protein: CASSPLSGGADTQYF. CDR3 bases: TGTGCCAGCTCACCCCTGTCAGGGGGCGCAGATACGCAGTATTTT.